This T cell receptor beta chain was found in a study of cytomegalovirus exposure and HLA in healthy donors. This clone was seen just once. Its antigen is undetermined. The PCR had 60 Vbeta and 13 Jbeta primers. The data were produced by immunoSEQ multiplex PCR, yet TCRdb's version contains in-frame clones alone and is incomplete. The data show 120,000 to 150,000 clones, with around 84% seen just once and about 2.5% held by the top ten. The germline V gene has CDR1 SGHTA and CDR2 FQGTGA. The CDR3 has 15 residues. V lost 3 bases to trimming and J lost 6 bases; unmatched junction nucleotides: 9. Study-wide points: CMV serostatus was the only immune exposure information that was available. There were 150 or so TCR beta chains listed as cytomegalovirus-associated. In vitro work confirmed that three CMV-associated chains recognize CMV antigens.

Sequencing input: PBMCs. This chain links TRBV7-3 with TRBJ2-7; TRBD1 agrees at 9 bases. The clonotype was recovered from a boy aged 2 to 10 in good health and CMV-seronegative. The DNA for the CDR3 is TGTGCCAGCAGCTTTTCCGGGACAGGGATCGGCGAGCAGTACTTC. Protein sequence: CASSFSGTGIGEQYF.